This T cell receptor (beta chain) originates from a study of OX40 agonist ivuxolimab in advanced cancers. Looking at the study overall: Three patients, one with hepatocellular carcinoma and two with cutaneous melanoma, responded partially.

V lost 4 bases and J 3 bases, leaving 7 bases between the germline ends. CDR3 size: 12 residues. CDR1 is MDHEN and CDR2 is SYDVKM in the germline V gene. The repertoire was sequenced with immunoSEQ multiplex PCR; TCRdb's copy has only in-frame clones and lacks some. The sample includes 74,000 or so clones, around 85% of them seen just once. Specimen: CD4+ or CD8+ T cells sorted from blood, collected in a trial of the OX40 agonist ivuxolimab. The TCR sequence derives from an adult with an advanced solid tumor such as melanoma, head and neck, liver or kidney cancer. The V call is TRBV28, the J call TRBJ2-7; D is possibly TRBD1 or TRBD2 (5 bases each). In DNA, the CDR3 is TGTGCCAGCAGTTCGAGGGGCTACGAGCAGTACTTC. Protein: CASSSRGYEQYF. The complete variable domain, with remaining parts taken from reference TRBV28 and TRBJ2-7, reads DVKVTQSSRYLVKRTGEKVFLECVQDMDHENMFWYRQDPGLGLRLIYFSYDVKMKEKGDIPEGYSVSREKKERFSLILESASTNQTSMYLCASSSRGYEQYFGPGTRLTVT.